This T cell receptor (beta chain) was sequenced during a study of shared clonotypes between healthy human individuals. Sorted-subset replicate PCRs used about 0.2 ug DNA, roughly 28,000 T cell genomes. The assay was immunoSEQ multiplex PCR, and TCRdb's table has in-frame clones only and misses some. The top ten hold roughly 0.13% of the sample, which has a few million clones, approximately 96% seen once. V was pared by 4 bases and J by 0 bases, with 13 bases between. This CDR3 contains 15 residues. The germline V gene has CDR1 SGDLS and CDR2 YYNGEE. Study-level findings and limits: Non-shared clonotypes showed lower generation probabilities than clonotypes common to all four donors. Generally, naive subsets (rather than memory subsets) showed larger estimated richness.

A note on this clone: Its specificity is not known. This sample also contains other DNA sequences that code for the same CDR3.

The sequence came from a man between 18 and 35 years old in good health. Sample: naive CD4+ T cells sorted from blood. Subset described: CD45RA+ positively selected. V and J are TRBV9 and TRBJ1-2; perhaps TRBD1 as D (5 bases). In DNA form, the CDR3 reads TGTGCCAGCAGCCCCCGGGGCGCAGCTAACTATGGCTACACCTTC. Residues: CASSPRGAANYGYTF. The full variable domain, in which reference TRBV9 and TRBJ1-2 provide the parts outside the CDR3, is DSGVTQTPKHLITATGQRVTLRCSPRSGDLSVYWYQQSLDQGLQFLIQYYNGEERAKGNILERFSAQQFPDLHSELNLSSLELGDSALYFCASSPRGAANYGYTFGSGTRLTVV.